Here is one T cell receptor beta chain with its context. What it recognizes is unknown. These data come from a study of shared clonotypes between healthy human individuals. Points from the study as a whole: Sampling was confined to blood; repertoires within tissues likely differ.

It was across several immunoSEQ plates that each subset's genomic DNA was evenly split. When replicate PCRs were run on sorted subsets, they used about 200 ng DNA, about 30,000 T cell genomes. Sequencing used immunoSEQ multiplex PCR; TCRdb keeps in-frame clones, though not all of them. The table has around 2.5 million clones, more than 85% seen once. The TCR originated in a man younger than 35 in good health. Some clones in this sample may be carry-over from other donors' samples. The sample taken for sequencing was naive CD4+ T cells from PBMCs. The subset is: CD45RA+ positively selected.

The CDR3 is CASAGVGGSYEQYF. The CDR3 region has the DNA TGTGCCAGCGCAGGGGTGGGCGGTTCCTACGAGCAGTACTTC. This chain joins TRBV11-2 and TRBJ2-7; possibly TRBD1 for D (6 bases). This CDR3 contains 14 residues. Trimming stripped 8 bases from V and 1 base from J, with 15 bases between. Per the germline V gene, CDR1 is SGHAT and CDR2 is FQNNGV.